Below are 31 T cell receptor beta chains sequenced from a single sample in a study of beta chain features in type 1 diabetes. Study-wide points: All four CD4+ subsets of Type 1 diabetes patients contained TCRB CDR3s that were moderately but significantly shorter.

Their antigen targets remain unknown. Expressed TCRB transcripts were sequenced after all isolated RNA was converted to cDNA. The method was immunoSEQ multiplex PCR; TCRdb's version includes in-frame clones alone and lacks a portion of them. The table shows under 200,000 clones, with about 9% occurring only once. Sequenced input: central memory CD4+ T cells from blood. These receptor sequences come from a woman younger than 30 with type 1 diabetes.

This clone has a handful of counts. The chain joins TRBV7-2 to TRBJ1-2; TRBD1 is a possible D gene (6 bases). This CDR3 comprises 15 residues. The germline gives CDR1 SGHTA, CDR2 FQGNSA. Between the trimmed V and J ends, which lost 4 bases and 2 bases, there was a span of 14 bases. The CDR3 sequence is CASSSPERGNYGYTF. The CDR3 region has the DNA TGTGCCAGCAGCTCGCCAGAGAGGGGGAACTATGGCTACACCTTC.

This rearrangement joins TRBV18 to TRBJ1-5, with D possibly TRBD1 on 5 matching bases. CDR3 size: 14 residues. CDR1 and CDR2 (germline): KGHSH, LQKENI. The germline V and J ends were trimmed by 2 bases and 10 bases, with 15 bases remaining between them. The CDR3 region is CASSPDGQGGPQHF. The CDR3 region has the DNA TGTGCCAGCTCACCAGATGGGCAGGGTGGTCCCCAGCATTTT.

This sequence joins TRBV2 and TRBJ2-1; 8 bases match TRBD1. Germline CDR1 is SNHLY and CDR2 is FYNNEI. The CDR3 totals 17 residues. Losses at the gene ends were 9 bases for V and 0 bases for J; bases not matched to a gene: 13. This CDR3 reads CARVGQGRQSSYNEQFF. For the CDR3, the DNA is TGTGCCAGGGTCGGACAGGGAAGACAAAGCTCCTACAATGAGCAGTTCTTC. Using reference TRBV2 and TRBJ2-1 for the parts outside the CDR3, the full variable domain is EPEVTQTPSHQVTQMGQEVILRCVPISNHLYFYWYRQILGQKVEFLVSFYNNEISEKSEIFDDQFSVERPDGSNFTLKIRSTKLEDSAMYFCARVGQGRQSSYNEQFFGPGTRLTVL.

This clone showed up just a few times. This chain connects TRBV19 to TRBJ2-5; the D is unclear. The length of the CDR3 is 12 residues. Germline V gene sequence: CDR1 LNHDA, CDR2 SQIVND (reference sequence). V gave up 5 bases and J gave up 4 bases, with 8 bases separating them. CDR3 sequence (DNA): TGTGCCAGTAGTCGTTCGGGAGAGACCCAGTACTTC. Translated: CASSRSGETQYF.

This clone was seen only a few times. The CDR3 is CASLAGYEQYF. In DNA, the CDR3 is TGTGCCAGCCTGGCGGGATACGAGCAGTACTTC. The chain uses TRBV2 and TRBJ2-7; D is possibly TRBD2 (6 bases). Germline values: CDR1 SNHLY, CDR2 FYNNEI. V lost 8 bases, J lost 4 bases, and 9 bases lay in between. The CDR3 contains 11 residues.

The J gene is TRBJ1-5, the V gene TRBV18; D gene unclear. CDR3 length equals 16 residues. The germline V and J ends were trimmed by 3 bases and 0 bases, with 12 bases remaining between them. Germline CDR1 is KGHSH and CDR2 is LQKENI. The CDR3, as DNA: TGTGCCAGCTCACCCCAAGTCGGGGATAGCAATCAGCCCCAGCATTTT. It yields the protein CASSPQVGDSNQPQHF.

The chain carries TRBV4-2 and TRBJ2-5, with D possibly TRBD1 on 5 matching bases. Trimming cost V 5 bases and J 4 bases, with 14 bases left between them. Germline CDR1 LGHNA, CDR2 YNFKEQ. The CDR3 runs to 14 residues. CDR3 DNA sequence: TGTGCCAGCAGCATTGGCAGGGATCGAGAGACCCAGTACTTC. It is translated as CASSIGRDRETQYF.

This clone was picked up many times. This chain uses TRBV5-4 with TRBJ1-3; D remains unclear. Trimming shortened V by 1 base and J by 4 bases, and 9 bases separated the two germline ends. Per the germline V gene, CDR1 is SGHNT and CDR2 is YYREEE (reference sequence). The CDR3 runs 14 residues. The CDR3 here is CASSLSILGNTIYF. DNA for the CDR3: TGTGCCAGCAGCTTGTCAATTTTGGGAAACACCATATATTTT.

This clone has more than one count but fewer than ten. V and J are TRBV5-1 and TRBJ2-5; D uncertain. Germline V lookup: CDR1 SGHRS, CDR2 YFSETQ. This CDR3 is 14 amino acids long. V gave up 4 bases and J gave up 0 bases, with 10 bases separating them. The CDR3 nucleotides are TGCGCCAGCAGCCCGGGTCGTGACCAAGAGACCCAGTACTTC. Residues: CASSPGRDQETQYF.

V gene TRBV11-3 combines with J gene TRBJ2-7; D possibly corresponds to TRBD2 (5 bases). Germline V gives CDR1 SGHNT, CDR2 YENEEA. Trimming removed 2 bases from V and 3 bases from J, with 17 bases in between. This CDR3 spans 16 amino acids. CDR3 bases: TGTGCCAGCAGCTTAAGGTCAGCCTCAAGCGGCTACGAGCAGTACTTC. Translation gives CASSLRSASSGYEQYF.

This chain joins TRBV28 and TRBJ1-5, with 9 bases matching TRBD1. Germline CDR1 and CDR2: MDHEN and SYDVKM. The trim removed 6 bases at V and 6 bases at J, leaving 6 bases unmatched. CDR3 length: 14 amino acids. CDR3 protein: CASRRGQGTQPQHF. Written as DNA, the CDR3 is TGTGCCAGCAGAAGGGGACAGGGTACTCAGCCCCAGCATTTT.

This clone was recorded a few times. The chain recombines TRBV27 with TRBJ2-7, with D unresolved. Germline CDR1 is MNHEY and CDR2 is SMNVEV (reference sequence). The V gene lost 3 bases and the J gene lost 3 bases, with 9 bases spanning the gap. CDR3 size: 13 residues. CDR3: CASSLASGYEQYF. In DNA, the CDR3 is TGTGCCAGCAGTTTGGCTAGTGGCTACGAGCAGTACTTC.

This clone showed up just a few times. This chain joins TRBV6-6 and TRBJ2-1; 7 bases line up with TRBD1. Germline CDR1 and CDR2: MNHNY and SVGAGI (reference sequence). The V gene end was trimmed by 4 bases and the J gene end by 2 bases; junction bases not matched to a gene: 5. CDR3 length: 15 amino acids. CDR3 sequence (DNA): TGTGCCAGCAGTTTGAATCAGGGGGCCTACAATGAGCAGTTCTTC. It is translated as CASSLNQGAYNEQFF.

This clone was detected a few times. V and J are TRBV18 and TRBJ1-1; 10 nucleotides agree with TRBD1. This CDR3 contains 12 residues. Losses at the gene ends were 5 bases for V and 8 bases for J; bases not matched to a gene: 2. Per the germline V gene, CDR1 is KGHSH and CDR2 is LQKENI. CDR3 region: CASSTGQGEAFF. CDR3 coding DNA: TGTGCCAGCTCAACGGGACAGGGGGAAGCTTTCTTT.

This clone was recorded a few times. The genes are TRBV28 and TRBJ2-7; TRBD2 is a possible D gene (5 bases). The V gene lost 0 bases and the J gene lost 6 bases, with 6 bases spanning the gap. Germline V CDR1 and CDR2: MDHEN, SYDVKM. This CDR3 is built from 12 residues. The DNA for the CDR3 is TGTGCCAGCAGTTTATGGAGGGCCGAGCAGTACTTC. Translating gives CASSLWRAEQYF.

This clone was seen a handful of times. The chain links TRBV28 to TRBJ1-5; TRBD1 aligns across 11 bases. CDR3 length equals 15 residues. The junction had 5 bases not matched to a gene; V was cut back by 8 bases and J by 2 bases. Germline values: CDR1 MDHEN, CDR2 SYDVKM. CDR3 DNA sequence: TGTGCCAGCCGGACAGGGGGCATGGGCAATCAGCCCCAGCATTTT. Translated, it gives CASRTGGMGNQPQHF.

This clone has only a few counts. The chain uses TRBV7-9 and TRBJ2-5, with no clear D. CDR3 length equals 12 residues. Germline V gene lookup returns CDR1 SEHNR and CDR2 FQNEAQ (reference sequence). The V end lost 8 bases, the J end lost 5 bases, and 12 bases lay between the germline ends. The CDR3 sequence: CASDTVYETQYF. The CDR3 nucleotides are TGTGCCAGCGACACGGTTTATGAGACCCAGTACTTC.

There are many counts of this clone. The J gene is TRBJ2-3, the V gene TRBV9, with 9 bases fitting TRBD1. This CDR3 comprises 15 residues. The junction had 2 bases not matched to a gene; V was cut back by 1 base and J by 2 bases. Germline assignment: CDR1 SGDLS and CDR2 YYNGEE. The CDR3, as DNA: TGTGCCAGCAGCGTAACAGGGGGCTACACAGATACGCAGTATTTT. Residues: CASSVTGGYTDTQYF.

Only a few counts were recorded for this clone. The chain joins TRBV7-6 to TRBJ1-1, with D possibly TRBD1 on 5 matching bases. V lost 7 bases and J lost 5, with 5 bases in between. Germline V gives CDR1 SGHVS, CDR2 FNYEAQ. The CDR3 loop spans 10 amino acids. The DNA for the CDR3 is TGTGCCAGCAAGGGGACTGAAGCTTTCTTT. It is translated as CASKGTEAFF. Combining the CDR3 with reference TRBV7-6 and TRBJ1-1 gives the whole variable domain GAGVSQSPRYKVTKRGQDVALRCDPISGHVSLYWYRQALGQGPEFLTYFNYEAQQDKSGLPNDRFSAERPEGSISTLTIQRTEQRDSAMYRCASKGTEAFFGQGTRLTVV.

This chain joins TRBV7-4 and TRBJ2-7; a weak D match, TRBD2 (6 bases). Trimming stripped 3 bases from V and 4 bases from J, with 16 bases between. Germline V gene data show CDR1 as SGHVT and CDR2 as SQSDAQ. CDR3 length equals 15 residues. DNA of the CDR3: TGTGCCAGCAGCTTTAAGGCGGCGGGGAGGTACGAGCAGTACTTC. This gives the protein CASSFKAAGRYEQYF.

This clone showed up just a few times. The genes are TRBV5-6 and TRBJ2-3; 9 bases line up with TRBD1. V trimming: 0 bases; J trimming: 10 bases; junction bases outside the gene matches: 12. Germline lookup yields CDR1 SGHDT and CDR2 YYEEEE. The length of the CDR3 is 16 residues. CDR3: CASSLAGTGPQSAQYF. The CDR3 nucleotides read TGTGCCAGCAGCTTGGCCGGGACAGGGCCCCAATCGGCGCAGTATTTT.

This clone was observed a few times. This chain connects TRBV19 to TRBJ2-7; D gene ambiguous. The CDR3 totals 14 residues. CDR1 and CDR2 from the germline V gene are LNHDA and SQIVND (reference sequence). V lost 9 bases and J 0 bases, leaving 15 bases between the germline ends. CDR3 amino acids: CASAQSTNSYEQYF. In nucleotides, the CDR3 is TGTGCCAGCGCGCAATCAACCAACTCCTACGAGCAGTACTTC.

This clone has only one observation. As DNA, the CDR3 is TGTGCCAGCAGCTTAAGGTCTGGGGCTAGCGGGGGGGCCAAGACCCAGTACTTC. This gives the protein CASSLRSGASGGAKTQYF. The chain uses TRBV7-6 and TRBJ2-5; TRBD2 aligns across 12 bases. V shed 2 bases, J shed 6 bases, and the junction held 13 bases outside the gene matches. The CDR3 consists of 18 residues. CDR1 and CDR2 (germline): SGHVS, FNYEAQ. Complete variable domain (other parts from reference TRBV7-6 and TRBJ2-5): GAGVSQSPRYKVTKRGQDVALRCDPISGHVSLYWYRQALGQGPEFLTYFNYEAQQDKSGLPNDRFSAERPEGSISTLTIQRTEQRDSAMYRCASSLRSGASGGAKTQYFGPGTRLLVL.

The chain combines TRBV27 with TRBJ2-2; D gene unclear. Germline lookup yields CDR1 MNHEY and CDR2 SMNVEV (reference sequence). Trimming left V 0 bases short and J 4 bases short, with 9 bases between. This CDR3 contains 15 residues. CDR3 residues: CASSLSAQITGELFF. Written as DNA, the CDR3 is TGTGCCAGCAGTTTATCAGCACAGATCACCGGGGAGCTGTTTTTT.

The chain links TRBV4-3 to TRBJ2-7; 7 bases line up with TRBD1. V dropped 1 base and J dropped 0; count of bases not matched to a gene: 9. Looked up from germline, CDR1 is LGHNA and CDR2 is YSLEER. There are 17 residues in the CDR3. The CDR3 DNA reads TGCGCCAGCAGCCAAGCCACAACCGGGACAGTCTCCTACGAGCAGTACTTC. Amino acids: CASSQATTGTVSYEQYF.

This clone was observed a handful of times. The chain has TRBV5-4 and TRBJ2-1; D unclear. The CDR3 runs 15 residues. V lost 0 bases, J lost 9 bases, and 16 bases lay in between. CDR1 is SGHNT, CDR2 YYREEE, per germline (reference sequence). In DNA form, the CDR3 reads TGTGCCAGCAGCTTGGATCTAGGCACGCACTCTGAGCAGTTCTTC. This gives the protein CASSLDLGTHSEQFF.

The chain carries TRBV23-1 and TRBJ2-6; 7 bases map to TRBD1. TRBV23-1 is an ORF for which the function is uncertain. Trimming at V came to 6 bases and at J to 2 bases, leaving 4 bases not matched to a gene. CDR3 length: 15 residues. The chain's CDR3 is CASSQGQAGANVLTF. In DNA form, the CDR3 reads TGCGCCAGCAGCCAAGGACAGGCTGGGGCCAACGTCCTGACTTTC.

A few counts support this clone. The chain carries TRBV11-2 and TRBJ1-4; no firm D call. Germline V lookup: CDR1 SGHAT, CDR2 FQNNGV. The CDR3 is 13 residues long. Trimming stripped 1 base from V and 7 bases from J, with 7 bases between. CDR3 loop: CASSLGSSEKLFF. The CDR3, as DNA: TGTGCCAGCAGCTTAGGTTCCAGTGAAAAACTGTTTTTT.

A few counts support this clone. The J gene is TRBJ2-1, the V gene TRBV29-1; 14 bases align to TRBD2. J was trimmed by 3 bases and V by 6 bases; bases with no gene match: 7. The CDR3 sequence is 16 residues long. CDR1 is SQVTM, CDR2 ANQGSEA, per germline. The CDR3 DNA follows: TGCAGCGTCGTGACTAGCGGGGGGGCCCACTACAATGAGCAGTTCTTC. It translates to CSVVTSGGAHYNEQFF.

This clone was picked up a small number of times. The rearrangement joins TRBV5-1 to TRBJ2-7; 9 bases align to TRBD1. CDR1 SGHRS and CDR2 YFSETQ come from the germline V gene. The CDR3 sequence is 13 residues long. Trimming at V came to 5 bases and at J to 6 bases, leaving 6 bases not matched to a gene. The chain's CDR3 is CASRPPTGGEQYF. The CDR3 nucleotides read TGCGCCAGCAGACCCCCGACAGGGGGCGAGCAGTACTTC. Full variable domain (missing parts from reference TRBV5-1 and TRBJ2-7): KAGVTQTPRYLIKTRGQQVTLSCSPISGHRSVSWYQQTPGQGLQFLFEYFSETQRNKGNFPGRFSGRQFSNSRSEMNVSTLELGDSALYLCASRPPTGGEQYFGPGTRLTVT.

This clone has just a few counts. The rearrangement links TRBV21-1 to TRBJ2-7; the table's D gene call, TRBD2, was not cross checked with the DNA. TRBV21-1 is described as a pseudogene. CDR3 size: 15 residues. CDR3 sequence reads: CASRERREASYEQYF. The CDR3 DNA is TGTGCCAGCAGGGAGCGGCGGGAGGCTTCCTACGAGCAGTACTTC.